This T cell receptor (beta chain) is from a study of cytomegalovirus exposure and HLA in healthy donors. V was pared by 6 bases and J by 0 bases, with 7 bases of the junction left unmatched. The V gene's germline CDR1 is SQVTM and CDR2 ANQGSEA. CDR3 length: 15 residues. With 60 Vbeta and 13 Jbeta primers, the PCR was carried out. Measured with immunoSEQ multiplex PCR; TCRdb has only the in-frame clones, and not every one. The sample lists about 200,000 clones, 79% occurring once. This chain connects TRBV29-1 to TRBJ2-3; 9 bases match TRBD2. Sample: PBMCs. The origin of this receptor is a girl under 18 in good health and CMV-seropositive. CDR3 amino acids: CSVIPSGASTDTQYF. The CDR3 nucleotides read TGCAGCGTCATACCTAGCGGGGCTAGCACAGATACGCAGTATTTT.